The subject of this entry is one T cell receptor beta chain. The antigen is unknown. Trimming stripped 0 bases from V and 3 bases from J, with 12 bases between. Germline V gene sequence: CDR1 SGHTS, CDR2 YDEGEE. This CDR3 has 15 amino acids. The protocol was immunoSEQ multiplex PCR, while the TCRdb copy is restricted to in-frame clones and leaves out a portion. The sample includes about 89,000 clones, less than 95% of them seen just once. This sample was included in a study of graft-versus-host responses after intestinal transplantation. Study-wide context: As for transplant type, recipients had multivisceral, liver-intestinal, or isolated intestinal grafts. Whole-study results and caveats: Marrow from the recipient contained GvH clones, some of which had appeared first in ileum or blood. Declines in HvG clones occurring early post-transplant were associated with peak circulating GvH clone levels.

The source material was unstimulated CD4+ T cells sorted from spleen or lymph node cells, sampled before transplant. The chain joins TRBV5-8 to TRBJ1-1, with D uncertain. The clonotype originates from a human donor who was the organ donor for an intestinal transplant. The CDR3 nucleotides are TGTGCCAGCAGCTTGGTAGCAGGAAGAGACACTGAAGCTTTCTTT. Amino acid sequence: CASSLVAGRDTEAFF.